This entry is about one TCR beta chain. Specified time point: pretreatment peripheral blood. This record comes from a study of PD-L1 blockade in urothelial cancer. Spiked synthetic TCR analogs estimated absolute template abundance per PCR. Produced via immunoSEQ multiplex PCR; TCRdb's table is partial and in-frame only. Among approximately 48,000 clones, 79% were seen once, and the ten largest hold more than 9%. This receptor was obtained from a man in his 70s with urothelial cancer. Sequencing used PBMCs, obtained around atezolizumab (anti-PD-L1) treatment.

CDR3 DNA: TGTGCCAGCAGTGAAGCACGGGACTCGTTAGAGACCCAGTACTTC. It encodes CASSEARDSLETQYF. This rearrangement joins TRBV6-1 to TRBJ2-5; tentative D call: TRBD2 (6 bases). V was shortened by 0 bases and J by 4 bases, with 12 bases between the two germline ends. The CDR3 sequence is 15 residues long. Germline loops: CDR1 MNHNS, CDR2 SASEGT.